This T cell receptor beta chain was recorded in a study of blood T cell repertoires in COVID-19. Across the study: Sources were T cells, B-cell-depleted T cells, or PBMCs; the material itself was cDNA or gDNA.

Germline V CDR1 and CDR2: LGHNA, YSLEER. V was pared by 2 bases and J by 0 bases, with 7 bases of the junction left unmatched. The CDR3 is 17 amino acids. Produced via immunoSEQ multiplex PCR; TCRdb's table is partial and in-frame only. Of roughly 180,000 clones listed, under 85% are singletons. The sequencing input was peripheral blood. This receptor was identified in a man in his sixties who had recovered from COVID-19. The chain uses TRBV4-3 and TRBJ1-3; 7 bases are a match to TRBD1. In nucleotides, the CDR3 is TGCGCCAGCAGCCAAATCGACAGGGAAATCTCTGGAAACACCATATATTTT. It translates to CASSQIDREISGNTIYF.